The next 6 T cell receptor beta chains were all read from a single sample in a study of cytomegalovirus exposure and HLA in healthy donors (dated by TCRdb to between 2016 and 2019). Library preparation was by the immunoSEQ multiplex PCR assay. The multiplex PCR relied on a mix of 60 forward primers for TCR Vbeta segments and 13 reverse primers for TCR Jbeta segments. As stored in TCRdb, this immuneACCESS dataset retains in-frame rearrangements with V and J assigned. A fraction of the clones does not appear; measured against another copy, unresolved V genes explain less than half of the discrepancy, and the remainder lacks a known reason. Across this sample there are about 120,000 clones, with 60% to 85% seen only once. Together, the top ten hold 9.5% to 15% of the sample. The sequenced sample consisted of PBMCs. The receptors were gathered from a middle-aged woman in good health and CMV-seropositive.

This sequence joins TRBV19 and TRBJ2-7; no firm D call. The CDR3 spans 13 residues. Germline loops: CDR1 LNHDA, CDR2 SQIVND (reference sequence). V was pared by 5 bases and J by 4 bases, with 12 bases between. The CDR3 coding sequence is TGTGCCAGTAGTTATGGCACAGAATACGAGCAGTACTTC. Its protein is CASSYGTEYEQYF.

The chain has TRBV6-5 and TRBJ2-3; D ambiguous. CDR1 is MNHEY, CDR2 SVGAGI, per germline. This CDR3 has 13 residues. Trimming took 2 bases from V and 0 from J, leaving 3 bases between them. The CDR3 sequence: CASSYRSTDTQYF. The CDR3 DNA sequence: TGTGCCAGCAGTTACCGGAGCACAGATACGCAGTATTTT.

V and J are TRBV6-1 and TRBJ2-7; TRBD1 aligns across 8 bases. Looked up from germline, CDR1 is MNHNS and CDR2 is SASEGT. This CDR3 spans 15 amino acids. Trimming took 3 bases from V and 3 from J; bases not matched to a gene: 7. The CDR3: CASSEVGTGFYEQYF. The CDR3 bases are TGTGCCAGCAGTGAGGTCGGGACAGGTTTCTACGAGCAGTACTTC.

CDR3 nucleotide sequence: TGTGCCAGCAGCTTAGTGGAGACAGGGAACAATGAGCAGTTCTTC. Amino acids: CASSLVETGNNEQFF. The V gene is TRBV7-9, the J gene TRBJ2-1; 7 bases are a match to TRBD1. Losses at the gene ends were 1 base for V and 5 bases for J; bases not matched to a gene: 5. CDR3 length: 15 amino acids. In germline, CDR1 is SEHNR, CDR2 FQNEAQ (reference sequence).

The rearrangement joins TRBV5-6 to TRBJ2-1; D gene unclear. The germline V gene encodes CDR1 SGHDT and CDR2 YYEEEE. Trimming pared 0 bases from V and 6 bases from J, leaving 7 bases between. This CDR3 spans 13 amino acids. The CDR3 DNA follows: TGTGCCAGCAGCTTGGATTCGGGCAATGAGCAGTTCTTC. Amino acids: CASSLDSGNEQFF.

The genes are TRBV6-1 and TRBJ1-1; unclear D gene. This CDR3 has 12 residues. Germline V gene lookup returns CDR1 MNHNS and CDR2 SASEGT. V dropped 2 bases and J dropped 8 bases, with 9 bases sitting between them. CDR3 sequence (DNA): TGTGCCAGCAGTGAATTTAGAGGGGAAGCTTTCTTT. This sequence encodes CASSEFRGEAFF.